Below, one T cell receptor beta chain is given with its context. The V gene's germline CDR1 is SGHDT and CDR2 YYEEEE. The V gene end was trimmed by 9 bases and the J gene end by 5 bases; junction bases not matched to a gene: 7. This CDR3 contains 13 residues. The entry originates in a study of early T cells in non-severe SARS-CoV-2 infection. Study-level information: With bulk RNA from unsorted whole blood as input, sequencing yielded unpaired chains.

Individual cDNA molecules received unique molecular identifiers during library preparation. TCRdb passed the 5' RACE reads through MiXCR, listing each CDR3 protein once. The data hold more than 45,000 distinct CDR3 sequences, with roughly 13% observed a single time. V usage is TRBV5-6 and J usage is TRBJ1-4, with 7 bases that match TRBD1. This clonotype was sampled from an adult who was a healthcare worker with PCR-confirmed SARS-CoV-2 infection or an uninfected control (not recorded which). Sequencing was performed on whole blood. CDR3 region: CATSGRGNEKLFF. The CDR3 DNA is TGTGCCACCTCCGGCAGGGGGAATGAAAAACTGTTTTTT. Full variable domain (outside the CDR3, taken from reference TRBV5-6 and TRBJ1-4): DAGVTQSPTHLIKTRGQQVTLRCSPKSGHDTVSWYQQALGQGPQFIFQYYEEEERQRGNFPDRFSGHQFPNYSSELNVNALLLGDSALYLCATSGRGNEKLFFGSGTQLSVL.